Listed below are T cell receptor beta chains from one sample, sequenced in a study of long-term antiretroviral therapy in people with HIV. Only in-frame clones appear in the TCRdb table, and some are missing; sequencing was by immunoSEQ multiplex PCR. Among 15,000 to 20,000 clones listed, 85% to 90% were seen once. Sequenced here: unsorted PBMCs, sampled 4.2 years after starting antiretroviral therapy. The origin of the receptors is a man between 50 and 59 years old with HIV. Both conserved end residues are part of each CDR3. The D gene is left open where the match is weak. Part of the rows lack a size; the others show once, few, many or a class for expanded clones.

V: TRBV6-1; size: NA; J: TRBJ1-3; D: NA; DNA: TGTGCCAGCAGTGCGACAGGTCCTGGAAACACCATATATTTT; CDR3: CASSATGPGNTIYF
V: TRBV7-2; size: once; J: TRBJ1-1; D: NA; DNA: TGTGCCAGCAGCTTAGTTTCTTTGAGGGACTTGGCCACTGAAGCTTTCTTT; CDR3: CASSLVSLRDLATEAFF
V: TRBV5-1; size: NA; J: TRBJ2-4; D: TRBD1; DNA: TGCGCCAGCAGCCTGGGACAGGCTAAAAACATTCAGTACTTC; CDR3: CASSLGQAKNIQYF
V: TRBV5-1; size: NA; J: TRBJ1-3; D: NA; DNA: TGCGCCAGCAGCTTGGCTTTGGGGTCTGGAAACACCATATATTTT; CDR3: CASSLALGSGNTIYF
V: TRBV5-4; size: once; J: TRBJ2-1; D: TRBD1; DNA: TGTGCCAGCAGAGAAGGACAGGGGGATTACAATGAGCAGTTCTTC; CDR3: CASREGQGDYNEQFF
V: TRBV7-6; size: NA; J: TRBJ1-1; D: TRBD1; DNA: TGTGCCAGCAGCTACAGGGGGCAGGGCACTGAAGCTTTCTTT; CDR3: CASSYRGQGTEAFF
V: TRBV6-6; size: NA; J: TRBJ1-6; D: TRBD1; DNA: TGTGCCAGCAGCACGGGACAGGGACCGGCTTCACCCCTCCACTTT; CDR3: CASSTGQGPASPLHF
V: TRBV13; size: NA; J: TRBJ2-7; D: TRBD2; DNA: TGTGCCAGCAGCGCGTGGGGGCGGGGGGGCTACGAGCAGTACTTC; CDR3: CASSAWGRGGYEQYF
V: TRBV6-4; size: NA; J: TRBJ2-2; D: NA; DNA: TGTGCCAGCAGAAGGGACCCTGGGGGCGGGGAGCTGTTTTTT; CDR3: CASRRDPGGGELFF
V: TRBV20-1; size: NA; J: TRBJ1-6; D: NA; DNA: TGCAGTGCCCACGCGGGAGCCCTCCACTTT; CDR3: CSAHAGALHF
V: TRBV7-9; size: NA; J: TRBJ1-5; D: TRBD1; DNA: TGTGCCAGCAGCGGGACAGGACAGGGGAGCAATCAGCCCCAGCATTTT; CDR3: CASSGTGQGSNQPQHF
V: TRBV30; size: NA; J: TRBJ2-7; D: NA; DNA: TGTGCCTGGAGTGGCGGGGGCAGAGGGAGCTCCTACGAGCAGTACTTC; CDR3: CAWSGGGRGSSYEQYF
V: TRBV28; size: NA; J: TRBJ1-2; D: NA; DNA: TGTGCCAGCAGTTTACGGGGTGGCTATGGCTACACCTTC; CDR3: CASSLRGGYGYTF
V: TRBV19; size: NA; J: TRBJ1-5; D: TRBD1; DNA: TGTGCCAGTAGTATTTTTGACAGGGCTCGGAATCAGCCCCAGCATTTT; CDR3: CASSIFDRARNQPQHF
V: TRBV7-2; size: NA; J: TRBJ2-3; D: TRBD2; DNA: TGTGCCAGCACCCGGGGGGGAGGGACAGATACGCAGTATTTT; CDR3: CASTRGGGTDTQYF
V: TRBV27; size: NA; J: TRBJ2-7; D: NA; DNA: TGTGCCAGCAGCTGGGCCAGGGACTACGAGCAGTACTTC; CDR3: CASSWARDYEQYF
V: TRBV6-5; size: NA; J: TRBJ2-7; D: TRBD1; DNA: TGTGCCAGCAGTTACCGGGGGACAGGGTTGGGCTACGAGCAGTACTTC; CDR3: CASSYRGTGLGYEQYF
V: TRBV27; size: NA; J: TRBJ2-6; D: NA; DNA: TGTGCCAGCAGTTTAGGTTTAGGGAGTAGGGCTTTTGGGGCCAACGTCCTGACTTTC; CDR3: CASSLGLGSRAFGANVLTF
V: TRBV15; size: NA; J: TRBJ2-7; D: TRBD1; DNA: TGTGCCACCAGCGAACGGACAGGGGGAGGCTCCTACGAGCAGTACTTC; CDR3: CATSERTGGGSYEQYF
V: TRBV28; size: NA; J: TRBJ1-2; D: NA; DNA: TGTGCCAGCAGTTCCTCTGACTACTATGGCTACACCTTC; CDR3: CASSSSDYYGYTF
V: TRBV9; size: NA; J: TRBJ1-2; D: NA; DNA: TGTGCCAGCAGCGTAGACCCAACCAATGGCTACACCTTC; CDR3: CASSVDPTNGYTF
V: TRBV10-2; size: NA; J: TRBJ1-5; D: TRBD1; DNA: TGCGCCAGCAGTGAGCGTACCCCCAGGGGGACGGAGCCCCAGCATTTT; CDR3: CASSERTPRGTEPQHF
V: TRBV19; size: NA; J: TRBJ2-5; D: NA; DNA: TGTGCCAGTAGTTCAGGTCCCCAAGAGACCCAGTACTTC; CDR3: CASSSGPQETQYF
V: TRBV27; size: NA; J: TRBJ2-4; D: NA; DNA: TGTGCCAGCAGTTTATCGGGTGGACAGTTAGCCAAAAACATTCAGTACTTC; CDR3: CASSLSGGQLAKNIQYF
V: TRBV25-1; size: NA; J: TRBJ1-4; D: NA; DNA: TGTGCCAGCCAACGACAGTGGGATGAAAAACTGTTTTTT; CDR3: CASQRQWDEKLFF
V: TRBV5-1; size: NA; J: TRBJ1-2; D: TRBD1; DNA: TGCGCCAGCAGCTTCGGGACAGGGGGTGCCAACTATGGCTACACCTTC; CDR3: CASSFGTGGANYGYTF
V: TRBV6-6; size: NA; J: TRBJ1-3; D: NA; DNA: TGTGCCAGCAGCTCCTACACTGGCTCTGGAAACACCATATATTTT; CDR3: CASSSYTGSGNTIYF
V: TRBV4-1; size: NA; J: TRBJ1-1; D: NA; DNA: TGCGCCAGCAGCCAAGTGGCAGGGGCAGAAGCTTTCTTT; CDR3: CASSQVAGAEAFF
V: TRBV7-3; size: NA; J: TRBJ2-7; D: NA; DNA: TGTGCCAGCAGCTTAATGGGGGGCGAGCAGTACTTC; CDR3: CASSLMGGEQYF
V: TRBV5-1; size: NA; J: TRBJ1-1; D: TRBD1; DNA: TGCGCCAGCAGCTTGAAAGGACAGGGGAACACTGAAGCTTTCTTT; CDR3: CASSLKGQGNTEAFF
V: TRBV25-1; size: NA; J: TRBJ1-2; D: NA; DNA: TGTGCCAGCAGTGAATACGGCCAGACTTATGGCTACACCTTC; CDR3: CASSEYGQTYGYTF
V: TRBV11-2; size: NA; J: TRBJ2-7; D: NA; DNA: TGTGCCAGCAGCAATCCGGGAGACGGGCGCGAGCAGTACTTC; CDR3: CASSNPGDGREQYF
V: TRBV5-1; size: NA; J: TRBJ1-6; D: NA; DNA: TGCGCCAGCAACGATGGGGGGAATTCACCCCTCCACTTT; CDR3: CASNDGGNSPLHF
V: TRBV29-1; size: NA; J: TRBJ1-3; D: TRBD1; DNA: TGCAGCGCTTCCTACCCTCGGACAGGGGCTCGCCTCTCTGGAAACACCATATATTTT; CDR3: CSASYPRTGARLSGNTIYF
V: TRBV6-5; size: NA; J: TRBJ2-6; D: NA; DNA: TGTGCCAGCACACCTTCAGGGGACGGGGCCAACGTCCTGACTTTC; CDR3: CASTPSGDGANVLTF